The 30 T cell receptor beta chains presented below share a single source sample, sequenced in a study of CD8 T cells in Susac syndrome. RNA amounts of about 0.5 to 1 ug underwent reverse transcription with random hexamers. TCRdb reanalysed the immunoSEQ multiplex PCR reads using MiXCR and keeps one entry per CDR3 protein. The table lists under 200,000 distinct CDR3 sequences, approximately 93% of them singletons. Source material: CD4+ T cells from PBMCs. The source of these receptors is a human donor in good health.

This clonotype came up once. V gene TRBV11-2 combines with J gene TRBJ2-2; maybe TRBD2 (5 bases). The CDR3 totals 14 residues. Per germline, CDR1 SGHAT and CDR2 FQNNGV. V lost 7 bases and J 9 bases, leaving 18 bases between the germline ends. CDR3 protein: CASNPRGGPRELFF. Written as DNA, the CDR3 is TGTGCCAGCAACCCACGAGGAGGTCCAAGGGAGCTGTTTTTT.

The V gene is TRBV30, the J gene TRBJ1-2; D is perhaps TRBD1 (6 bases). Germline CDR1 reads GTSNPN; CDR2 reads SVGIG (reference sequence). The V end lost 3 bases, the J end lost 0 bases, and 17 bases lay between the germline ends. The length of the CDR3 is 16 residues. The chain's CDR3 is CAWRERDRRPNYGYTF. CDR3 DNA sequence: TGTGCCTGGAGAGAACGAGACAGGCGTCCTAACTATGGCTACACCTTC.

The chain has TRBV30 and TRBJ2-3, with 7 bases aligning to TRBD1. Germline V gene data show CDR1 as GTSNPN and CDR2 as SVGIG (reference sequence). CDR3 length: 13 amino acids. J was trimmed by 0 bases and V by 8 bases; bases with no gene match: 5. The CDR3 nucleotides read TGTGCCCGCCGGGGACAGAGCACAGATACGCAGTATTTT. It yields the protein CARRGQSTDTQYF.

This rearrangement joins TRBV30 to TRBJ1-6; D may be TRBD1 (5 bases). The V end lost 2 bases, the J end lost 7 bases, and 15 bases lay between the germline ends. Germline assignment: CDR1 GTSNPN and CDR2 SVGIG (reference sequence). CDR3 length equals 15 residues. This CDR3 is CAWSLGGRRNSPLHF. Here the CDR3 DNA reads TGTGCCTGGAGTCTCGGGGGGAGAAGGAATTCACCCCTCCACTTT.

On this clonotype itself: The junction departs from the called germline gene at one end, perhaps through a read error. V gene TRBV7-7 combines with J gene TRBJ2-1; 10 nucleotides agree with TRBD2. The CDR3 spans 16 residues. Per the germline V gene, CDR1 is SSHAT and CDR2 is FNYEAQ (reference sequence). Here the CDR3 reads CASSNGVAGGYNEQFF. The CDR3 nucleotides are TGTGCTAGCAGCAATGGAGTAGCGGGGGGATACAATGAGCAGTTCTTC.

In DNA form, the CDR3 reads TGTGCCAGCAGCTCGGTCGGGCAACAGGGTGACAATGAGCAGTTCTTC. Protein sequence: CASSSVGQQGDNEQFF. The rearrangement uses TRBV6-1 and TRBJ2-1, with a tentative D call TRBD1 (6 bases). Germline V gene lookup returns CDR1 MNHNS and CDR2 SASEGT. The CDR3 is 16 amino acids. Trimming cost V 6 bases and J 5 bases, with 20 bases left between them.

The chain joins TRBV12-3 or TRBV12-4 to TRBJ1-1, with D perhaps TRBD1 (6 bases). Deletions cut 7 bases from V and 1 base from J, with 10 bases between. The CDR3 is 13 residues long. CDR3 DNA sequence: TGTGCCAGCAACCCGACAGGGAACACTGAAGCTTTCTTT. It encodes CASNPTGNTEAFF.

This sequence joins TRBV18 and TRBJ1-2; D gene ambiguous. Trimming pared 2 bases from V and 6 bases from J, leaving 13 bases between. Germline V gives CDR1 KGHSH, CDR2 LQKENI. The CDR3 spans 14 residues. CDR3 in DNA: TGTGCCAGCTCACCAAAAGGGTTCGGCAATGGCTACACCTTC. It encodes CASSPKGFGNGYTF.

The rearrangement joins TRBV10-3 to TRBJ2-2; D is unclear. Germline values: CDR1 ENHRY, CDR2 SYGVKD. The CDR3 runs 11 residues. The V end lost 7 bases, the J end lost 4 bases, and 4 bases lay between the germline ends. CDR3 DNA: TGTGCCATCAAGGGCACCGGGGAGCTGTTTTTT. The encoded protein is CAIKGTGELFF.

The CDR3 DNA reads as TGTGCCAGCGCGGGTAACTATGGCTACACCTTC. Translating it yields CASAGNYGYTF. The genes are TRBV28 and TRBJ1-2; D call uncertain. CDR1 and CDR2 from the germline V gene are MDHEN and SYDVKM. This CDR3 is built from 11 residues. Deletions cut 8 bases from V and 1 base from J, with 5 bases between.

The chain combines TRBV20-1 with TRBJ2-5; TRBD2 agrees at 9 bases. CDR1 is DFQATT, CDR2 SNEGSKA, per germline (reference sequence). The V gene end was trimmed by 6 bases and the J gene end by 5 bases; junction bases not matched to a gene: 7. The CDR3 extends over 13 amino acids. DNA of the CDR3: TGCAGTGCCGGCGGGGGGGCCAGGGAGACCCAGTACTTC. Its protein product is CSAGGGARETQYF.

The rearrangement uses TRBV5-1 and TRBJ1-4; no clear D. V was cut by 0 bases and J by 5 bases, with 8 bases left in between. This CDR3 region has 14 residues. The V gene's germline CDR1 is SGHRS and CDR2 YFSETQ. The CDR3 DNA reads TGCGCCAGCAGCTTGGGCGGAAGCAATGAAAAACTGTTTTTT. This encodes CASSLGGSNEKLFF.

The table lists this clonotype with a few counts. The rearrangement links TRBV5-1 to TRBJ2-6; D is perhaps TRBD1 (6 bases). Trimming took 0 bases from V and 0 from J, leaving 16 bases between them. CDR3 size: 19 residues. CDR1 SGHRS and CDR2 YFSETQ come from the germline V gene. The CDR3 region is CASSLAGRGIGSGANVLTF. The CDR3 region has the DNA TGCGCCAGCAGCTTGGCGGGCAGGGGTATAGGCTCTGGGGCCAACGTCCTGACTTTC. Supplemented by reference TRBV5-1 and TRBJ2-6, the full variable domain reads KAGVTQTPRYLIKTRGQQVTLSCSPISGHRSVSWYQQTPGQGLQFLFEYFSETQRNKGNFPGRFSGRQFSNSRSEMNVSTLELGDSALYLCASSLAGRGIGSGANVLTFGAGSRLTVL.

The chain uses TRBV3-1 and TRBJ2-7; 8 nucleotides align to TRBD1. Germline V gene lookup returns CDR1 LGHDT and CDR2 YNNKEL (reference sequence). The CDR3 consists of 17 residues. J gave up 2 bases and V 0 bases, and 9 bases lay outside the gene matches. The CDR3 loop reads CASSQDRFDRGAYEQYF. In nucleotides, the CDR3 is TGTGCCAGCAGCCAAGATCGGTTTGACAGGGGCGCCTACGAGCAGTACTTC.

The chain combines TRBV6-1 with TRBJ1-5; D is unresolved. This CDR3 contains 14 residues. The germline V and J ends were trimmed by 6 bases and 0 bases, with 9 bases remaining between them. Germline V CDR1 and CDR2: MNHNS, SASEGT. For the CDR3, the DNA is TGTGCCAGCAGAACCGGTAATAGCAATCAGCCCCAGCATTTT. Residues: CASRTGNSNQPQHF.

This chain links TRBV30 with TRBJ2-2; TRBD1 aligns across 8 bases. With V trimmed by 0 bases and J by 1 base, 4 bases remained unmatched. This CDR3 comprises 16 residues. The germline V gene encodes CDR1 GTSNPN and CDR2 SVGIG (reference sequence). The CDR3 sequence is CAWSVGGTGNTGELFF. The CDR3 region has the DNA TGTGCCTGGAGTGTAGGGGGGACAGGGAACACCGGGGAGCTGTTTTTT.

V usage is TRBV2 and J usage is TRBJ2-3, with a tentative D call TRBD1 (6 bases). The CDR3 is 13 amino acids. Germline CDR1 and CDR2: SNHLY and FYNNEI. V dropped 6 bases and J dropped 0 bases, with 7 bases sitting between them. CDR3 in DNA: TGTGCCAGCAGAGGACAGAGCACAGATACGCAGTATTTT. Translation gives CASRGQSTDTQYF.

This chain uses TRBV20-1 with TRBJ1-4; D ambiguous. V dropped 6 bases and J dropped 8 bases, with 13 bases sitting between them. This CDR3 spans 12 amino acids. Germline V gives CDR1 DFQATT, CDR2 SNEGSKA (reference sequence). CDR3 amino acids: CSASSRGEKLFF. Here the CDR3 DNA reads TGCAGTGCCAGCAGCCGTGGGGAAAAACTGTTTTTT.

The genes are TRBV30 and TRBJ2-3; D remains ambiguous. Trimming pared 1 base from V and 2 bases from J, leaving 10 bases between. The CDR3 extends over 14 amino acids. Germline-derived CDR1 and CDR2 are GTSNPN and SVGIG (reference sequence). CDR3 DNA sequence: TGTGCCTGGAGTGCCGCGCTCAACACAGATACGCAGTATTTT. It is translated as CAWSAALNTDTQYF.

The chain combines TRBV7-2 with TRBJ1-1; D is ambiguous. The germline CDR1 and CDR2 sequences are SGHTA and FQGNSA. This CDR3 has 16 residues. Trimming took off 2 bases at V and 1 base at J, with 14 bases between the two ends. The CDR3 sequence: CASSLTSILRNTEAFF. The CDR3, as DNA: TGTGCCAGCAGCTTAACGAGTATCCTCCGGAACACTGAAGCTTTCTTT.

The genes are TRBV2 and TRBJ2-3; TRBD2 aligns across 7 bases. The CDR3 consists of 16 residues. Germline-derived CDR1 and CDR2 are SNHLY and FYNNEI. J was trimmed by 4 bases and V by 5 bases; bases with no gene match: 12. The CDR3 spells CASSNPGRGSADTQYF. As DNA, the CDR3 is TGTGCCAGCAGTAACCCTGGGCGGGGGAGTGCAGATACGCAGTATTTT.

The chain combines TRBV29-1 with TRBJ2-7, with 9 bases that match TRBD1. CDR1 is SQVTM, CDR2 ANQGSEA, per germline. V gave up 8 bases and J gave up 5 bases; unmatched junction bases: 7. The CDR3 length is 12 residues. In DNA, the CDR3 is TGCAGCCACGGGACAGGGCCCCACGAGCAGTACTTC. This codes for CSHGTGPHEQYF.

The V call is TRBV7-8, the J call TRBJ2-1; D call uncertain. V lost 4 bases and J 6 bases, leaving 13 bases between the germline ends. CDR3 length: 14 amino acids. Per the germline V gene, CDR1 is SGHVS and CDR2 is FQNEAQ. This chain's CDR3 is CASSSRVIPNEQFF. CDR3 DNA sequence: TGTGCCAGCAGCTCCCGGGTTATACCCAATGAGCAGTTCTTC.

The rearrangement uses TRBV13 and TRBJ2-5, with unresolved D. This CDR3 contains 15 residues. The V gene lost 0 bases and the J gene lost 0 bases, with 8 bases spanning the gap. Germline lookup yields CDR1 PRHDT and CDR2 FYEKMQ (reference sequence). The CDR3 bases are TGTGCCAGCAGCTTAGGGGCAGCTTACCAAGAGACCCAGTACTTC. This gives the protein CASSLGAAYQETQYF.

The rearrangement links TRBV11-1 to TRBJ2-2, with 8 bases aligning to TRBD1. The V and J ends lost 3 bases and 6 bases, in that order; junction bases with no gene match: 6. The CDR3 runs 15 residues. Germline CDR1 is SGHAT and CDR2 is FQDESV (reference sequence). CDR3 nucleotide sequence: TGTGCCAGCAGCTTCCAGGACAGGGCATCCGGGGAGCTGTTTTTT. Translation: CASSFQDRASGELFF.

The V call is TRBV5-1, the J call TRBJ2-7; D might be TRBD1 (6 bases). The CDR3 runs 16 residues. V was clipped by 1 base and J by 6 bases, with 20 bases between them. Germline lookup yields CDR1 SGHRS and CDR2 YFSETQ. CDR3 coding DNA: TGCGCCAGCAGCTTGTTCGAGACAGGACCAGGGCGCGAGCAGTACTTC. This translates into CASSLFETGPGREQYF.

The V and J genes are TRBV20-1 and TRBJ2-5; TRBD2 agrees at 12 bases. The ends lost 5 bases at V and 5 bases at J; junction bases unmatched: 9. Germline values: CDR1 DFQATT, CDR2 SNEGSKA (reference sequence). The CDR3 has 15 amino acids. The CDR3 here is CSAANLAGGRETQYF. The CDR3, as DNA: TGCAGTGCTGCGAATCTAGCGGGGGGGCGGGAGACCCAGTACTTC.

The chain is built from TRBV3-1 and TRBJ2-7; D might be TRBD2 (8 bases). The V and J ends lost 10 bases and 1 base respectively, with 17 bases between them. The CDR3 length is 14 residues. Per germline, CDR1 LGHDT and CDR2 YNNKEL (reference sequence). CDR3 sequence (DNA): TGTGCCACCGGGAGGGAGGGGGCATCCTACGAGCAGTACTTC. Protein sequence: CATGREGASYEQYF.

The table lists this clonotype with a few counts. V usage is TRBV5-4 and J usage is TRBJ1-1, with D possibly TRBD1 on 5 matching bases. The CDR3 spans 13 residues. Between the trimmed V and J ends, which lost 3 bases and 5 bases, there was a span of 11 bases. Germline CDR1 and CDR2: SGHNT and YYREEE (reference sequence). The CDR3 sequence: CASSSPGGTEAFF. In DNA form, the CDR3 reads TGTGCCAGCAGCTCCCCGGGGGGGACTGAAGCTTTCTTT.

The chain couples TRBV19 to TRBJ2-7; either TRBD1 or TRBD2 may supply D (5 bases each). The CDR3 is made up of 14 amino acids. CDR1 is LNHDA, CDR2 SQIVND, per germline (reference sequence). Trimming removed 5 bases from V and 6 bases from J, with 17 bases in between. Here the CDR3 DNA reads TGTGCCAGTAGTTCCCTCCCCCCAGGGAGCGAGCAGTACTTC. As protein: CASSSLPPGSEQYF.